The 16 T cell receptor beta chains reported below all come from one sample, sequenced in a study of CD8+CD57+ T cells in acquired aplastic anemia. Genomic DNA, serving as template, underwent TCR beta VDJ and CDR3 profiling. TCRdb reprocessed the reads via MiXCR and lists one record per CDR3 protein. The data contain a few hundred thousand distinct CDR3 sequences, around 82% of them seen just once; the ten biggest clones take up approximately 40%. Patients sequenced had flow cytometry evidence of CD8+CD57+ cell expansion. The sequenced material came from sorted CD4+, CD8+, or CD8+CD57+ T cells (not recorded which) from PBMCs. These receptors came from a human donor with aplastic anemia.

Regarding this clonotype: At one end the junction does not follow the germline gene, possibly because of a read error. The V gene is TRBV7-8, the J gene TRBJ2-3; D perhaps matches TRBD2 (6 bases). Germline V gene data show CDR1 as SGHVS and CDR2 as FQNEAQ. The CDR3 length is 13 residues. Written as DNA, the CDR3 is TGTGTCAGCGGGTTCGCGGGCGCAGATAAGCAGTATTTT. Its translation: CVSGFAGADKQYF.

The chain has TRBV7-9 and TRBJ1-1, with D possibly matching TRBD1 (5 bases). The CDR3 spans 15 residues. The germline V gene has CDR1 SEHNR and CDR2 FQNEAQ (reference sequence). V gave up 1 base and J gave up 5 bases, with 14 bases separating them. DNA of the CDR3: TGTGCCAGCAGCTTAGTTATAGGGGTGGGTACTGAAGCTTTCTTT. The encoded protein is CASSLVIGVGTEAFF. Full variable domain (missing parts from reference TRBV7-9 and TRBJ1-1): DTGVSQNPRHKITKRGQNVTFRCDPISEHNRLYWYRQTLGQGPEFLTYFQNEAQLEKSRLLSDRFSAERPKGSFSTLEIQRTEQGDSAMYLCASSLVIGVGTEAFFGQGTRLTVV.

The V and J genes are TRBV7-9 and TRBJ2-1; D is perhaps TRBD2 (5 bases). The germline V gene has CDR1 SEHNR and CDR2 FQNEAQ (reference sequence). CDR3 size: 16 residues. V lost 5 bases and J lost 8, with 22 bases in between. CDR3 loop: CASSQAGSYGQDEQFF. The CDR3 DNA sequence: TGTGCCAGCAGCCAGGCGGGCAGCTACGGTCAGGATGAGCAGTTCTTC.

To note about this clonotype: Lacking the conserved final phenylalanine or tryptophan, this CDR3 likely reflects a read error. V is TRBV7-8 and J is TRBJ1-5; TRBD1 is a possible D gene (5 bases). The V gene's germline CDR1 is SGHVS and CDR2 FQNEAQ. V gave up 5 bases and J gave up 13 bases, with 18 bases separating them. The CDR3 length is 13 residues. The CDR3 DNA follows: TGTGCCAGCAGCCAAACAGGAAGTCCCCCTCAGCATTAT. Amino acid sequence: CASSQTGSPPQHY.

This chain connects TRBV9 to TRBJ1-2; tentatively, D is TRBD1 (5 bases). The CDR3 totals 13 residues. Germline CDR1 is SGDLS and CDR2 is YYNGEE. Trimming cost V 6 bases and J 3 bases, with 12 bases left between them. CDR3 amino acids: CASTSGMDYGYTF. The CDR3 DNA reads as TGTGCCAGCACCTCAGGGATGGACTATGGCTACACCTTC.

This clonotype has only one observation. This chain uses TRBV14 with TRBJ2-7, with D possibly matching TRBD1 (6 bases). Germline V gives CDR1 SGHDN, CDR2 FVKESK. This CDR3 has 14 residues. Trimming removed 10 bases from V and 3 bases from J, with 19 bases in between. The CDR3 here is CATKCRGLDYEQYF. The CDR3 bases are TGTGCCACCAAGTGCAGGGGCCTGGACTACGAGCAGTACTTC. Using reference TRBV14 and TRBJ2-7 for the parts outside the CDR3, the full variable domain is EAGVTQFPSHSVIEKGQTVTLRCDPISGHDNLYWYRRVMGKEIKFLLHFVKESKQDESGMPNNRFLAERTGGTYSTLKVQPAELEDSGVYFCATKCRGLDYEQYFGPGTRLTVT.

This chain links TRBV15 with TRBJ2-5; D is uncertain. In germline, CDR1 is LNHNV, CDR2 YYDKDF (reference sequence). This CDR3 has 13 residues. V lost 1 base and J lost 4, with 7 bases in between. CDR3 sequence: CATSRGSAETQYF. DNA of the CDR3: TGTGCCACCAGCAGAGGCAGCGCAGAGACCCAGTACTTC.

A note on this clonotype: At one boundary the junction diverges from the germline segment, which might be a read error. This rearrangement joins TRBV2 to TRBJ2-1; the D gene could be TRBD1 or TRBD2 (5 bases each). CDR1 SNHLY and CDR2 FYNNEI come from the germline V gene. CDR3 length: 17 amino acids. Here the CDR3 DNA reads TGTGCCAGCAGTGAAGGGGGGACCCATGAGCATTACTTCGAGCCGGGCTTC. It encodes CASSEGGTHEHYFEPGF.

This clonotype was counted a single time. The chain is built from TRBV20-1 and TRBJ1-1; D is unclear. The CDR3 loop spans 13 amino acids. Germline-derived CDR1 and CDR2 are DFQATT and SNEGSKA (reference sequence). V lost 6 bases and J lost 4, with 15 bases in between. The CDR3: CSAARVWGTEAFF. The DNA for the CDR3 is TGCAGTGCGGCAAGGGTGTGGGGCACTGAAGCTTTCTTT.

This chain uses TRBV7-2 with TRBJ2-3; the D gene could be TRBD1 or TRBD2 (5 bases each). The CDR3 has 13 amino acids. V lost 8 bases to trimming and J lost 8 bases, with 17 bases between them. CDR1 is SGHTA and CDR2 is FQGNSA in the germline V gene. The CDR3 coding sequence is TGTGCCAGCGGTCACGGGGCGACGGGTACGCAGTATTTT. Translation gives CASGHGATGTQYF.

The chain joins TRBV2 to TRBJ2-3; D could derive from TRBD1 or TRBD2 (6 bases each). The germline V gene encodes CDR1 SNHLY and CDR2 FYNNEI. This CDR3 contains 13 residues. Trimming removed 8 bases at V and 12 bases at J, with 21 bases between. The DNA of the CDR3 is TGTGCCAGCGGGGACGGGGGCACAGAAGTACAGTATTTT. This encodes CASGDGGTEVQYF. The full variable domain, its missing parts supplied by reference TRBV2 and TRBJ2-3, is EPEVTQTPSHQVTQMGQEVILRCVPISNHLYFYWYRQILGQKVEFLVSFYNNEISEKSEIFDDQFSVERPDGSNFTLKIRSTKLEDSAMYFCASGDGGTEVQYFGPGTRLTVL.

As for this clonotype: One end of the junction does not line up with germline, which may come from a read error. The rearrangement uses TRBV7-9 and TRBJ2-3; TRBD2 aligns across 8 bases. This CDR3 has 13 amino acids. CDR1 and CDR2 (germline): SEHNR, FQNEAQ (reference sequence). The CDR3 nucleotides read TGTGCCAGCAGCTTCGCGGGAGGACATACGAAGCAGTTT. This codes for CASSFAGGHTKQF.

Notes on this clonotype: This CDR3 fails to terminate in the conserved phenylalanine or tryptophan, so it likely reflects a read error. No DNA is shown, since the ends of the CDR3 on it are uncertain; the CDR3 is the one TCRdb lists. The chain is built from TRBV7-9 and TRBJ2-3. The length of the CDR3 is 13 amino acids, counting both ends. In germline, CDR1 is SEHNR, CDR2 FQNEAQ (reference sequence). The CDR3 here is CASSYGRTGRRYD.

The J gene is TRBJ2-1, the V gene TRBV2; D not certain. The CDR3 loop spans 15 amino acids. Germline V gene lookup returns CDR1 SNHLY and CDR2 FYNNEI. Trimming stripped 2 bases from V and 10 bases from J, with 18 bases between. The CDR3 DNA follows: TGTGCCAGCAGTGAACAAGAGCCCCTGCGCTACGAGCAGTTCTTC. Residues: CASSEQEPLRYEQFF.

The V gene is TRBV7-9, the J gene TRBJ1-6; tentative D call: TRBD1 (5 bases). CDR3 length: 15 amino acids. In germline, CDR1 is SEHNR, CDR2 FQNEAQ (reference sequence). Trimming removed 3 bases at V and 19 bases at J, with 25 bases between. The CDR3 DNA reads as TGTGCCAGCAGCTTTAAAAGAAGCGGGGGGTGCGATGAGCACTTT. Its translation: CASSFKRSGGCDEHF.

The CDR3 region has the DNA TGTGCCAGCAGCTTAGACACGGGGTCACCCCTCCACTTT. It specifies CASSLDTGSPLHF. The J gene is TRBJ1-6, the V gene TRBV5-5; D is unclear. CDR1 and CDR2 (germline): SGHKS, YYEKEE (reference sequence). The CDR3 totals 13 residues. V lost 2 bases and J lost 10, with 10 bases in between.